This T cell receptor (beta chain) was sequenced in a study of blood T cell repertoires in COVID-19. The assay was immunoSEQ multiplex PCR, and TCRdb's table has in-frame clones only and misses some. The sample lists approximately 140,000 clones, roughly 80% seen once, with less than 2.5% in the top ten. This CDR3 is 16 amino acids long. Germline assignment: CDR1 LNHDA and CDR2 SQIVND (reference sequence). V was trimmed by 4 bases and J by 4 bases, leaving 19 bases between them. This clonotype was sampled from a man between 70 and 80 years old with acute or convalescent COVID-19. Material for sequencing was peripheral blood. The chain has TRBV19 and TRBJ1-2; D is unresolved. CDR3 sequence (DNA): TGTGCCAGTAGTAAGACGAATTCCGGAGGGTCCTATGGCTACACCTTC. It encodes CASSKTNSGGSYGYTF.